The following is a TCR beta chain sequence with its context. Libraries were prepared by immunoSEQ multiplex PCR; TCRdb keeps only in-frame clonotypes and omits some of them. The sample holds more than 10,000 clones, over 85% seen once. Specified time point: pre-treatment baseline. CDR3 length: 14 amino acids. The V and J ends lost 6 bases and 6 bases respectively, with 13 bases between them. Germline V gene sequence: CDR1 SGHKS, CDR2 YYEKEE (reference sequence). The sample comes from a study of blood T cell dynamics during melanoma immunotherapy. V gene TRBV5-5 combines with J gene TRBJ1-6; D perhaps matches TRBD1 (5 bases). The clonotype comes from a human donor with melanoma. The sequences come from blood, collected from a patient treated with checkpoint blockade. The chain's CDR3 is CASIGQPSNSPLHF. DNA for the CDR3: TGTGCCAGCATAGGACAACCGTCTAATTCACCCCTCCACTTT.